This entry describes one T cell receptor beta chain. V dropped 0 bases and J dropped 0 bases, with 21 bases sitting between them. CDR3 length equals 20 residues. Germline V gene sequence: CDR1 GTSNPN, CDR2 SVGIG (reference sequence). The data stem from a study of blood T cell repertoires in COVID-19. Study details: Samples representing acute and convalescent COVID-19 were sourced from the United States, Italy and Spain.

This table comes from immunoSEQ multiplex PCR, and its TCRdb copy is limited to in-frame clones, with some not included. Of 490,000 or so clones detected, 88% appear once; the ten largest clones hold 8.3%. The study counted Cohort 3 donors as recovered given two negative PCRs, clearance, or symptom resolution. The source of this sequence is an older woman who had recovered from COVID-19. Sequencing was carried out using PBMCs or T cells enriched from blood (not recorded which). The rearrangement links TRBV30 to TRBJ1-6; D is unresolved. CDR3 DNA sequence: TGTGCCTGGAGTGTTAGCCGGTCATTTGCTAGGAGCTCCTATAATTCACCCCTCCACTTT. Amino acids: CAWSVSRSFARSSYNSPLHF.